The 16 T cell receptor beta chains reported below all come from one sample, sequenced in a study of blood T cell repertoires in COVID-19. TCRdb's table, derived via immunoSEQ multiplex PCR, lists solely in-frame clones and lacks some. The sample shows 90,000 to 120,000 clones, 88% of them seen only once. Sequenced material: peripheral blood. These receptors came from a woman aged 60-75 years with acute or convalescent COVID-19.

The chain couples TRBV29-1 to TRBJ1-5; D perhaps matches TRBD1 (6 bases). Looked up from germline, CDR1 is SQVTM and CDR2 is ANQGSEA. This CDR3 is 16 amino acids long. Trimming removed 8 bases from V and 8 bases from J, with 28 bases in between. The CDR3 sequence: CSFLSPWDGRQEPQHF. The CDR3 nucleotides read TGCAGCTTCCTATCCCCCTGGGACGGAAGACAGGAGCCCCAGCATTTT.

This chain links TRBV7-9 with TRBJ2-3; 9 bases are a match to TRBD2. The CDR3 totals 17 residues. The junction had 8 bases not matched to a gene; V was cut back by 3 bases and J by 1 base. CDR1 is SEHNR and CDR2 is FQNEAQ in the germline V gene (reference sequence). The CDR3 sequence is CASSFGSRTSGTDTQYF. CDR3 DNA: TGTGCCAGCAGCTTTGGCTCTCGGACTAGCGGCACAGATACGCAGTATTTT.

The chain couples TRBV19 to TRBJ2-1, with D possibly being TRBD2 (5 bases). The CDR3 runs to 15 residues. The germline V gene has CDR1 LNHDA and CDR2 SQIVND (reference sequence). The V and J ends lost 5 bases and 1 base respectively, with 12 bases between them. The CDR3 DNA sequence: TGTGCCAGTAGTCTTAGGACGGGATCCTACAATGAGCAGTTCTTC. This codes for CASSLRTGSYNEQFF.

The CDR3 loop is CASSLAPGQGGGTEAFF. In DNA form, the CDR3 reads TGTGCCAGCAGCTTAGCCCCGGGACAGGGGGGGGGCACTGAAGCTTTCTTT. The chain carries TRBV7-6 and TRBJ1-1; 11 positions agree with TRBD1. CDR1 and CDR2 from the germline V gene are SGHVS and FNYEAQ. The CDR3 is 17 residues long. V lost 0 bases and J lost 4; bases outside the gene matches: 7.

The V and J genes are TRBV19 and TRBJ1-1; no clear D. Germline lookup yields CDR1 LNHDA and CDR2 SQIVND (reference sequence). The CDR3 has 16 amino acids. Trimming took 3 bases from V and 1 from J, leaving 15 bases between them. The CDR3 loop reads CASSISSRGGNTEAFF. CDR3 DNA: TGTGCCAGTAGTATCTCGAGTAGAGGAGGGAACACTGAAGCTTTCTTT.

The V call is TRBV11-3, the J call TRBJ1-2; no definite D call. The CDR3 consists of 13 residues. V was trimmed by 6 bases and J by 8 bases, leaving 16 bases between them. Germline V gene lookup returns CDR1 SGHNT and CDR2 YENEEA. For the CDR3, the DNA is TGTGCCAGCAGTCCCAAGGGCCCGGGGGGCTACACCTTC. Protein: CASSPKGPGGYTF. Based on the CDR3 plus reference TRBV11-3 and TRBJ1-2, the full variable domain is EAGVVQSPRYKIIEKKQPVAFWCNPISGHNTLYWYLQNLGQGPELLIRYENEEAVDDSQLPKDRFSAERLKGVDSTLKIQPAELGDSAVYLCASSPKGPGGYTFGSGTRLTVV.

The rearrangement joins TRBV9 to TRBJ2-1; 7 bases are a match to TRBD2. Trimming cost V 0 bases and J 7 bases; bases outside gene matches: 7. The CDR3 spans 15 residues. Germline V gene sequence: CDR1 SGDLS, CDR2 YYNGEE. The CDR3 sequence is CASSVDPGAGNEQFF. DNA for the CDR3: TGTGCCAGCAGCGTAGATCCGGGAGCGGGGAATGAGCAGTTCTTC.

This clone occurred a few times. The chain combines TRBV25-1 with TRBJ2-5; D gene uncertain. Germline V gene sequence: CDR1 MGHDK, CDR2 SYGVNS. Between the trimmed V and J ends, which lost 5 bases and 5 bases, there was a span of 9 bases. The CDR3 is made up of 12 amino acids. The CDR3 DNA sequence: TGTGCCAGCAGTCTAAAGCCGGAGACCCAGTACTTC. Encoded protein: CASSLKPETQYF.

As to this clone: The conserved final phenylalanine or tryptophan is absent from the CDR3, which likely points to a read error. The DNA is omitted, as the CDR3 cannot be located on it reliably, and the CDR3 follows TCRdb's listing. The genes are TRBV7-8 and TRBJ2-7; TRBD2 was called by the table and not checked on the DNA. Germline CDR1 is SGHVS and CDR2 is FQNEAQ. The CDR3 extends over 11 residues, inclusive of both ends. The CDR3: CASSQSGILVI.

CDR3 in amino acids: CASSQDRDIQPQHF. For the CDR3, the DNA is TGTGCCAGCTCACAAGACAGGGACATTCAGCCCCAGCATTTT. The V and J genes are TRBV18 and TRBJ1-5, with TRBD1 matching 7 bases. V was pared by 4 bases and J by 6 bases, with 6 bases of the junction left unmatched. Germline V lookup: CDR1 KGHSH, CDR2 LQKENI. The CDR3 runs 14 residues.

J is TRBJ2-7 and V is TRBV27; weak D call: TRBD2 (6 bases). CDR1 MNHEY and CDR2 SMNVEV come from the germline V gene (reference sequence). The length of the CDR3 is 14 residues. Trimming pared 4 bases from V and 6 bases from J, leaving 16 bases between. CDR3 coding DNA: TGTGCCAGCAGTTCACGGACTAACCTCATCGAGCAGTACTTC. As protein: CASSSRTNLIEQYF.

The chain joins TRBV19 to TRBJ2-7, with 13 bases identical to TRBD2. In germline, CDR1 is LNHDA, CDR2 SQIVND (reference sequence). The V segment lost 0 bases and the J segment 4 bases; nucleotides outside the gene matches: 18. The CDR3 is made up of 21 amino acids. The chain's CDR3 is CASSIDRGGGTSGARRYEQYV. In DNA, the CDR3 is TGTGCCAGTAGTATAGATCGAGGGGGAGGGACTAGCGGGGCGAGGAGGTACGAGCAGTACGTC.

In its sample, this clone was seen a few times. V gene TRBV2 combines with J gene TRBJ1-1; 9 nucleotides line up with TRBD1. Germline V gene lookup returns CDR1 SNHLY and CDR2 FYNNEI. V dropped 5 bases and J dropped 8; count of bases not matched to a gene: 3. The CDR3 is 12 residues long. CDR3 loop: CASSWGQGEAFF. CDR3 coding DNA: TGTGCCAGCAGTTGGGGACAGGGAGAAGCTTTCTTT.

This sequence joins TRBV7-9 and TRBJ2-7; perhaps TRBD2 as D (8 bases). Germline CDR1 is SEHNR and CDR2 is FQNEAQ (reference sequence). This CDR3 has 17 amino acids. V was trimmed by 5 bases and J by 4 bases, leaving 24 bases between them. CDR3 residues: CASSPRGTRKGGYEQYV. The CDR3 DNA reads TGTGCCAGCAGCCCCAGGGGGACTAGGAAAGGTGGGTACGAGCAGTACGTC.

This clone was counted between two and nine times. This sequence joins TRBV6-4 and TRBJ2-1, with TRBD2 identical over 7 bases. V was pared by 2 bases and J by 9 bases, with 7 bases of the junction left unmatched. The CDR3 runs 14 residues. Germline values: CDR1 MRHNA, CDR2 SNTAGT. The CDR3 here is CASSDGAGSGEQFF. DNA of the CDR3: TGTGCCAGCAGTGACGGAGCGGGGTCCGGTGAGCAGTTCTTC.

The V gene is TRBV27, the J gene TRBJ1-2; D is ambiguous. Per germline, CDR1 MNHEY and CDR2 SMNVEV (reference sequence). The germline V and J ends were trimmed by 3 bases and 7 bases, with 12 bases remaining between them. The CDR3 consists of 13 residues. CDR3 sequence reads: CASSFDMSFGYTF. The CDR3 DNA sequence: TGTGCCAGCAGTTTCGACATGTCTTTTGGCTACACCTTC.